The rows below give T cell receptor beta chains drawn from one sample of a study of blood T cell repertoires in COVID-19. Profiling relied on immunoSEQ multiplex PCR, and the TCRdb table lists in-frame clones only, not all of them. This sample has about half a million clones; roughly 88% occur once, and the top ten carry roughly 3.2%. Sequencing was done on a sample of peripheral blood. These receptors were collected from a human donor in a cohort sampled during active COVID-19. CDR3s include the opening cysteine and the closing phenylalanine or tryptophan. Each record gives: clone size, J gene, V gene, D gene, CDR3 protein, CDR3 DNA. D genes are given only for firm matches. Only part of the rows carry a size: once, few, many, or a class if the clone is expanded.

clone size: .
J gene: TRBJ2-5
V gene: TRBV7-2
D gene: .
CDR3 protein: CASSPGGGRETQYF
CDR3 DNA: TGTGCCAGCAGCCCCGGAGGGGGCCGAGAGACCCAGTACTTC

clone size: .
J gene: TRBJ1-2
V gene: TRBV29-1
D gene: TRBD1
CDR3 protein: CSAGQGNYGYTF
CDR3 DNA: TGCAGCGCCGGACAGGGAAACTATGGCTACACCTTC

clone size: .
J gene: TRBJ2-3
V gene: TRBV2
D gene: .
CDR3 protein: CASKWLVSTDTQYF
CDR3 DNA: TGTGCCAGCAAGTGGCTAGTGAGCACAGATACGCAGTATTTT

clone size: few
J gene: TRBJ1-1
V gene: TRBV2
D gene: .
CDR3 protein: CASSPSMRADTEAFF
CDR3 DNA: TGTGCCAGCAGTCCTTCTATGAGGGCGGACACTGAAGCTTTCTTT

clone size: .
J gene: TRBJ2-1
V gene: TRBV29-1
D gene: TRBD2
CDR3 protein: CSVPGLAAGEQFF
CDR3 DNA: TGCAGCGTTCCGGGACTAGCGGCGGGTGAGCAGTTCTTC

clone size: .
J gene: TRBJ2-3
V gene: TRBV30
D gene: .
CDR3 protein: CAWSVQEQITQYF
CDR3 DNA: TGTGCCTGGAGTGTACAGGAGCAGATAACGCAGTATTTT

clone size: .
J gene: TRBJ2-7
V gene: TRBV9
D gene: .
CDR3 protein: CASSPQSGPYEQYF
CDR3 DNA: TGTGCCAGCAGCCCCCAAAGCGGCCCCTACGAGCAGTACTTC

clone size: .
J gene: TRBJ2-1
V gene: TRBV12-5
D gene: TRBD2
CDR3 protein: CASGRTGGGNEQFF
CDR3 DNA: TGTGCTAGTGGCCGAACGGGAGGCGGGAATGAGCAGTTCTTC

clone size: .
J gene: TRBJ2-7
V gene: TRBV6-5
D gene: .
CDR3 protein: CASTPGRTYYEQYF
CDR3 DNA: TGTGCCAGCACCCCAGGGCGAACTTACTACGAGCAGTACTTC

clone size: .
J gene: TRBJ2-2
V gene: TRBV6-2/TRBV6-3
D gene: .
CDR3 protein: CASSYSRGNTGELFF
CDR3 DNA: TGTGCCAGCAGTTACTCGCGCGGGAACACCGGGGAGCTGTTTTTT

clone size: few
J gene: TRBJ2-7
V gene: TRBV4-2
D gene: .
CDR3 protein: CASSQDQAGLREQYF
CDR3 DNA: TGTGCCAGCAGCCAAGATCAAGCGGGCCTTAGGGAGCAGTACTTC

clone size: .
J gene: TRBJ2-1
V gene: TRBV27
D gene: TRBD2
CDR3 protein: CASSPRLLAGGPINEQFF
CDR3 DNA: TGTGCCAGCAGTCCAAGGTTGCTAGCGGGAGGTCCTATAAATGAGCAGTTCTTC

clone size: .
J gene: TRBJ2-1
V gene: TRBV2
D gene: .
CDR3 protein: CASSGTLRGEQFF
CDR3 DNA: TGTGCCAGCAGTGGAACATTAAGGGGTGAGCAGTTCTTC

clone size: .
J gene: TRBJ2-1
V gene: TRBV18
D gene: .
CDR3 protein: CASLGEGEQFF
CDR3 DNA: TGTGCCAGCTTGGGAGAAGGGGAGCAGTTCTTC

clone size: .
J gene: TRBJ1-5
V gene: TRBV24-1
D gene: TRBD1
CDR3 protein: CATSAATGFLSNQPQHF
CDR3 DNA: TGTGCCACCAGTGCCGCGACAGGGTTCCTTAGCAATCAGCCCCAGCATTTT

clone size: .
J gene: TRBJ1-5
V gene: TRBV7-9
D gene: .
CDR3 protein: CASSSRGQPQHF
CDR3 DNA: TGTGCCAGCAGCTCCAGGGGCCAGCCCCAGCATTTT

clone size: .
J gene: TRBJ2-3
V gene: TRBV27
D gene: .
CDR3 protein: CASSFGRADTQYF
CDR3 DNA: TGTGCCAGCAGTTTTGGCAGGGCCGATACGCAGTATTTT

clone size: few
J gene: TRBJ1-2
V gene: TRBV5-8
D gene: TRBD1
CDR3 protein: CASSLNRGTYGYTF
CDR3 DNA: TGTGCCAGCAGCCTAAACAGGGGCACATATGGCTACACCTTC

clone size: .
J gene: TRBJ2-1
V gene: TRBV6-4
D gene: TRBD2
CDR3 protein: CASSPGLAGTLEQFF
CDR3 DNA: TGTGCCAGCAGTCCCGGACTAGCGGGAACTCTAGAGCAGTTCTTC